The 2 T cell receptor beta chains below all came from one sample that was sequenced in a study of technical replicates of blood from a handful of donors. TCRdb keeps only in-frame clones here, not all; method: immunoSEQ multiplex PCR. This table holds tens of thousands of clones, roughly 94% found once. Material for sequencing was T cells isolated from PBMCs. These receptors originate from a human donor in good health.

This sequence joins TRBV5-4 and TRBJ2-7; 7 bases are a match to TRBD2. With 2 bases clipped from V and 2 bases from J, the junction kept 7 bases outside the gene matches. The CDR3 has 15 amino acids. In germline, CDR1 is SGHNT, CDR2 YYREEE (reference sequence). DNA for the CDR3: TGTGCCAGCAGCTTAGGGAGGGCCCTCGCCTACGAGCAGTACTTC. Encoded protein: CASSLGRALAYEQYF.

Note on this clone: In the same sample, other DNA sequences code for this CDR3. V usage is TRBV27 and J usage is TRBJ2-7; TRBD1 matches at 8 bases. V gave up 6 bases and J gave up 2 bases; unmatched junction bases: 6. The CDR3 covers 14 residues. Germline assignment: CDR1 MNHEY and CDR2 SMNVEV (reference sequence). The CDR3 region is CASSLRDRTYEQYF. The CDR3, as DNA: TGTGCCAGCAGCCTCAGGGACAGGACCTACGAGCAGTACTTC.